A selection of T cell receptor beta chains follows, all from one sample in a study of blood T cell repertoires in COVID-19. Clones were read by immunoSEQ multiplex PCR, and TCRdb kept only the in-frame ones, dropping some. This sample has 150,000 to 200,000 clones, with approximately 80% found just once. Sequenced input: PBMCs or T cells enriched from blood (not recorded which). All receptors derive from a man between 35 and 55 years old who had recovered from COVID-19. CDR3s include the opening cysteine and the closing phenylalanine or tryptophan. D genes are given only for firm matches. Rows may omit the clone size; those that give it use once, few, many or a size class.

abundance: NA
j_gene: TRBJ1-5
v_gene: TRBV4-1
d_gene: NA
CDR3nt: TGCGCCAGCAGCACTACAGGGAATCAGCCCCAGCATTTT
CDR3aa: CASSTTGNQPQHF

abundance: NA
j_gene: TRBJ2-2
v_gene: TRBV3-1/TRBV3-2
d_gene: NA
CDR3nt: TGTGCCAGCAGCCAACCGGACTCGTCGTGGGCCGGGGAGCTGTTTTTT
CDR3aa: CASSQPDSSWAGELFF

abundance: once
j_gene: TRBJ2-7
v_gene: TRBV6-5
d_gene: NA
CDR3nt: TGTGCCAGCAGTTATCGCGCATCCGAGCAGTACTTC
CDR3aa: CASSYRASEQYF

abundance: NA
j_gene: TRBJ2-2
v_gene: TRBV2
d_gene: TRBD1
CDR3nt: TGTGCCAGCACCCCACCAGGGGGCGCGGTCGGGGAGCTGTTTTTT
CDR3aa: CASTPPGGAVGELFF

abundance: NA
j_gene: TRBJ2-1
v_gene: TRBV11-3
d_gene: TRBD2
CDR3nt: TGTGCCAGCAGCTTAGAGGGACTAGGAGGCAATGAGCAGTTCTTC
CDR3aa: CASSLEGLGGNEQFF

abundance: NA
j_gene: TRBJ1-1
v_gene: TRBV6-6
d_gene: NA
CDR3nt: TGTGCCAGCAGTTACGCCCAAAACGGAGCTTTCTTT
CDR3aa: CASSYAQNGAFF

abundance: few
j_gene: TRBJ1-4
v_gene: TRBV2
d_gene: NA
CDR3nt: TGTGCCAGCGTAGGGGACACATCAACTAATGAAAAACTGTTTTTT
CDR3aa: CASVGDTSTNEKLFF

abundance: few
j_gene: TRBJ2-5
v_gene: TRBV29-1
d_gene: TRBD2
CDR3nt: TGCAGCCTAACCCTGGGGGGGGGAGAGACCCAGTACTTC
CDR3aa: CSLTLGGGETQYF

abundance: few
j_gene: TRBJ1-2
v_gene: TRBV15
d_gene: NA
CDR3nt: TGTGCCACCATCGGTCGGGATGGCTACACCTTC
CDR3aa: CATIGRDGYTF

abundance: NA
j_gene: TRBJ1-5
v_gene: TRBV5-8
d_gene: TRBD1
CDR3nt: TGTGCCAGCACGCAAACGGGACAGGGCCCAAATCAGCCCCAGCATTTT
CDR3aa: CASTQTGQGPNQPQHF

abundance: NA
j_gene: TRBJ1-5
v_gene: TRBV5-4
d_gene: TRBD1
CDR3nt: TGTGCCAGCAGCTCACCCGGGACAGGGGTCCGATTGTGCAATCAGCCCCAGCATTTT
CDR3aa: CASSSPGTGVRLCNQPQHF

abundance: NA
j_gene: TRBJ1-6
v_gene: TRBV4-1
d_gene: NA
CDR3nt: TGCGCCAGCAGCCAAGTACAGGATTCACCCCTCCACTTT
CDR3aa: CASSQVQDSPLHF

abundance: NA
j_gene: TRBJ2-3
v_gene: TRBV9
d_gene: TRBD2
CDR3nt: TGTGCCAGCAGCGTAGTGGAAACTAGCGGGGGCGATACGCAGTATTTT
CDR3aa: CASSVVETSGGDTQYF

abundance: NA
j_gene: TRBJ1-5
v_gene: TRBV5-6
d_gene: NA
CDR3nt: TGTGCCAGCACGACGCGGGGCACGGAGCCCCAGCATTTT
CDR3aa: CASTTRGTEPQHF

abundance: NA
j_gene: TRBJ2-3
v_gene: TRBV12-5
d_gene: TRBD1
CDR3nt: TGTGCTAGTGGTTTGGCCTCGAAAACAGGGGGTGAGACAGATACGCAGTATTTT
CDR3aa: CASGLASKTGGETDTQYF

abundance: NA
j_gene: TRBJ2-7
v_gene: TRBV7-6
d_gene: TRBD1
CDR3nt: TGTGCCAGCAGCTTGGGGACAGGGGTTACCTACGAGCAGTACTTC
CDR3aa: CASSLGTGVTYEQYF

abundance: NA
j_gene: TRBJ1-2
v_gene: TRBV7-3
d_gene: TRBD1
CDR3nt: TGTGCCAGCAGCCGAGGGGGCGCGGAGGACTACACCTTC
CDR3aa: CASSRGGAEDYTF

abundance: few
j_gene: TRBJ2-5
v_gene: TRBV19
d_gene: NA
CDR3nt: TGTGCCAGTAGTATTGGCAGGGGCTCCCTTAGAGAGACCCAGTACTTC
CDR3aa: CASSIGRGSLRETQYF

abundance: NA
j_gene: TRBJ1-2
v_gene: TRBV3-1/TRBV3-2
d_gene: NA
CDR3nt: TGTGCCAGCAGCCAAGTCCGCTATGGCTACACCTTC
CDR3aa: CASSQVRYGYTF

abundance: NA
j_gene: TRBJ1-4
v_gene: TRBV6-5
d_gene: NA
CDR3nt: TGTGCCAGCAGTCGCGGACGGGGAAATGAAAAACTGTTTTTT
CDR3aa: CASSRGRGNEKLFF

abundance: many
j_gene: TRBJ1-2
v_gene: TRBV9
d_gene: TRBD1
CDR3nt: TGTGCCAGCACCCGGACAGGGACTAACTATGGCTACACCTTC
CDR3aa: CASTRTGTNYGYTF

abundance: once
j_gene: TRBJ2-7
v_gene: TRBV10-2
d_gene: TRBD1
CDR3nt: TGCGCCAGCAGTGAGCTGGGACAGGGGACGACCTACGAGCAGTACTTC
CDR3aa: CASSELGQGTTYEQYF

abundance: NA
j_gene: TRBJ2-3
v_gene: TRBV11-2
d_gene: NA
CDR3nt: TGTGCCAGCAGCTTAGGGACAGCCAACACAGATACGCAGTATTTT
CDR3aa: CASSLGTANTDTQYF

abundance: NA
j_gene: TRBJ1-1
v_gene: TRBV6-6
d_gene: NA
CDR3nt: TGTGCCAGCAGTTACTCAAGGGGGTCGACTGAAGCTTTCTTT
CDR3aa: CASSYSRGSTEAFF

abundance: NA
j_gene: TRBJ1-4
v_gene: TRBV4-2
d_gene: TRBD1
CDR3nt: TGTGCCAGCAGCCTAGAGGGTACGCCGGGACAGGGATCTGAAAAACTGTTTTTT
CDR3aa: CASSLEGTPGQGSEKLFF

abundance: few
j_gene: TRBJ1-2
v_gene: TRBV24-1
d_gene: TRBD1
CDR3nt: TGTGCCACCAGTGATCCACTCGGACAGGAGGCTAACTATGGCTACACCTTC
CDR3aa: CATSDPLGQEANYGYTF

abundance: NA
j_gene: TRBJ2-2
v_gene: TRBV24-1
d_gene: NA
CDR3nt: TGTGCCACCAGTTCGTACAGGGCTCCTAGCGGAGAGAACACCGGGGAGCTGTTTTTT
CDR3aa: CATSSYRAPSGENTGELFF

abundance: NA
j_gene: TRBJ2-1
v_gene: TRBV6-5
d_gene: NA
CDR3nt: TGTGCCAGCAGTACGAGTAGCGCCCATGAGCAGTTCTTC
CDR3aa: CASSTSSAHEQFF

abundance: NA
j_gene: TRBJ2-2
v_gene: TRBV4-1
d_gene: TRBD2
CDR3nt: TGCGCCAGCAGCCAAGACCCCACCCTGCCGCTAGCGGGGAACACCGGGGAGCTGTTTTTT
CDR3aa: CASSQDPTLPLAGNTGELFF

abundance: NA
j_gene: TRBJ1-1
v_gene: TRBV5-4
d_gene: NA
CDR3nt: TGTGCCAGCAGCCTGCAGGGGAGGGCTGAAGCTTTCTTT
CDR3aa: CASSLQGRAEAFF

abundance: NA
j_gene: TRBJ2-5
v_gene: TRBV7-3
d_gene: TRBD2
CDR3nt: TGTGCCAGCAGCTTACTAGCGGGGGCGCGCGGGACCCAGTACTTC
CDR3aa: CASSLLAGARGTQYF

abundance: few
j_gene: TRBJ2-3
v_gene: TRBV14
d_gene: TRBD2
CDR3nt: TGTGCCACCTCCGCTGGAAGCGGGGGCCCCGATACGCAGTATTTT
CDR3aa: CATSAGSGGPDTQYF

abundance: NA
j_gene: TRBJ1-2
v_gene: TRBV5-4
d_gene: TRBD1
CDR3nt: TGTGCCAGCAGCTACGGGGACAGGGGAGTCTATGGCTACACCTTC
CDR3aa: CASSYGDRGVYGYTF

abundance: NA
j_gene: TRBJ1-2
v_gene: TRBV5-5
d_gene: NA
CDR3nt: TGTGCCAGCAGCTTATCCCGGGGTTCGATGGGTGGTAACTATGGCTACACCTTC
CDR3aa: CASSLSRGSMGGNYGYTF